These T cell receptor beta chains were read from a single sample in a study of blood T cell repertoires in COVID-19. Measured with immunoSEQ multiplex PCR; TCRdb has only the in-frame clones, and not every one. The sample consists of 75,000 to 100,000 clones, over 70% of them appearing once. The specimen sequenced was peripheral blood. Receptor source: a man in his sixties with acute or convalescent COVID-19. The CDR3 runs from the conserved cysteine through the conserved F or W. D genes are given only for firm matches. The size field is filled for only some rows; it gives once, few, many or a size class.

v_gene: TRBV19
j_gene: TRBJ2-2
d_gene: .
abundance: .
CDR3aa: CASRPLQFTGELFF
CDR3nt: TGTGCCAGTCGACCCCTACAGTTTACCGGGGAGCTGTTTTTT

v_gene: TRBV5-8
j_gene: TRBJ2-7
d_gene: TRBD2
abundance: .
CDR3aa: CASKRGGLSYEQYF
CDR3nt: TGTGCCAGCAAACGCGGGGGGCTATCCTACGAGCAGTACTTC

v_gene: TRBV5-1
j_gene: TRBJ2-1
d_gene: .
abundance: .
CDR3aa: CASSLVPGFLNEQFF
CDR3nt: TGCGCCAGCAGCTTGGTTCCGGGATTTCTCAATGAGCAGTTCTTC

v_gene: TRBV11-2
j_gene: TRBJ1-2
d_gene: TRBD1
abundance: .
CDR3aa: CASSSPGQGAFYGYTF
CDR3nt: TGTGCCAGCAGCTCACCGGGACAGGGGGCGTTTTATGGCTACACCTTC

v_gene: TRBV6-1
j_gene: TRBJ2-5
d_gene: .
abundance: .
CDR3aa: CASSEPWSSTQETQYF
CDR3nt: TGTGCCAGCAGTGAGCCGTGGAGTTCGACCCAAGAGACCCAGTACTTC

v_gene: TRBV11-1
j_gene: TRBJ2-7
d_gene: .
abundance: .
CDR3aa: CASSGSSYEQYF
CDR3nt: TGTGCCAGCAGCGGGAGTAGTTACGAGCAGTACTTC

v_gene: TRBV5-6
j_gene: TRBJ2-5
d_gene: TRBD2
abundance: .
CDR3aa: CASSLVSGGHQETQYF
CDR3nt: TGTGCCAGCAGCTTGGTTAGCGGGGGACACCAAGAGACCCAGTACTTC

v_gene: TRBV10-1
j_gene: TRBJ2-5
d_gene: TRBD1
abundance: .
CDR3aa: CASSESSGQGQETQYF
CDR3nt: TGCGCCAGCAGTGAGTCGTCGGGACAGGGACAAGAGACCCAGTACTTC

v_gene: TRBV6-1
j_gene: TRBJ2-3
d_gene: TRBD2
abundance: .
CDR3aa: CASREAGASTDTQYF
CDR3nt: TGTGCCAGCAGGGAAGCGGGAGCAAGCACAGATACGCAGTATTTT

v_gene: TRBV6-1
j_gene: TRBJ2-7
d_gene: .
abundance: once
CDR3aa: CASSEWFSGPRDEQYF
CDR3nt: TGTGCCAGCAGTGAATGGTTCAGCGGGCCCCGGGACGAGCAGTACTTC

v_gene: TRBV19
j_gene: TRBJ2-3
d_gene: TRBD1
abundance: .
CDR3aa: CASSIDLGQLSNTQYF
CDR3nt: TGTGCCAGTAGTATAGATCTGGGACAGTTATCTAATACGCAGTATTTT